The rows below give T cell receptor beta chains drawn from one sample of a study of OX40 agonist ivuxolimab in advanced cancers. Measured with immunoSEQ multiplex PCR; TCRdb has only the in-frame clones, and not every one. The sample yields roughly 100,000 clones, about nine tenths seen once. The material was CD4+ or CD8+ T cells sorted from blood, obtained in a trial of the OX40 agonist ivuxolimab. The origin of the receptors is an adult with an advanced solid tumor such as melanoma, head and neck, liver or kidney cancer. The conserved cysteine and the conserved F or W are not part of the CDR3 here.

>TRBV10-3|13
AISAGGNYNSPLH
>TRBV2|10
ASNGVGIEQF
>TRBV29-1|13
SVEGGGQGAYEQY
>TRBV9|14
ASSRDSYPQGDTQY
>TRBV7-2|11
ASMRGALETQY
>TRBV30|11
AWNSIRAYGYT
>TRBV7-2|14
ASSRQGGGSSYEQY
>TRBV11-2|12
ASKIGGLNTEAF
>TRBV2|11
ASLRGENSPLH
>TRBV28|11
ASSRGGNQPQH
>TRBV28|11
ASSYRGAGGYT
>TRBV27|12
ASSSPTENYGYT
>TRBV5-6|15
ASSPDGRTASGNTIY
>TRBV7-3|12
ASSLTGPNTEAF
>TRBV5-3|12
ARSLFPENTEAF
>TRBV30|11
AWSVGTNQPQH
>TRBV28|12
ASSFLRSSYEQY
>TRBV6-4|13
ASSDKTGQGNTIY
>TRBV7-3|13
ASSLRGSNTGELF
>TRBV5-6|16
ASSSLGTGQMISYEQY
>TRBV7-9|12
ASSLTGTSYEQY
>TRBV28|9
ASSFRETQY
>TRBV4-3|16
ASSQDSGSLATNEKLF
>TRBV28|10
ASSLLQETQY
>TRBV5-6|12
ASSYDRGHEKLF
>TRBV19|13
ASSPGSDRNTEAF
>TRBV19|14
ASSPQGRGAHNEQF
>TRBV5-5|13
ASNAGQVSVEPQH
>TRBV7-9|13
ASSLIRGNNSPLH
>TRBV5-1|13
ASSLVEGANEKLF
>TRBV6-5|12
ASRDPGRGEKLF
>TRBV7-2|14
ASSLVLAHLDSPLH
>TRBV7-9|13
ASSPLGALNEKLF
>TRBV19|12
ASSIPEDYNEQF
>TRBV5-1|12
ASSPKTGTDTQY
>TRBV19|14
ASSKIGHQFSYEQY
>TRBV30|11
AWRGTVTYEQY
>TRBV30|13
AWSVQGTTNEKLF
>TRBV23-1|13
ASSHQGQGDKKLF
>TRBV5-4|13
ASSLWGSGANVLT
>TRBV6-5|14
ASSYSAPGLNQPQH
>TRBV7-3|13
ASRPTGGSYNEQF
>TRBV6-1|11
ASSGTDRREQY
>TRBV5-1|12
ASSWMTGGYEQY